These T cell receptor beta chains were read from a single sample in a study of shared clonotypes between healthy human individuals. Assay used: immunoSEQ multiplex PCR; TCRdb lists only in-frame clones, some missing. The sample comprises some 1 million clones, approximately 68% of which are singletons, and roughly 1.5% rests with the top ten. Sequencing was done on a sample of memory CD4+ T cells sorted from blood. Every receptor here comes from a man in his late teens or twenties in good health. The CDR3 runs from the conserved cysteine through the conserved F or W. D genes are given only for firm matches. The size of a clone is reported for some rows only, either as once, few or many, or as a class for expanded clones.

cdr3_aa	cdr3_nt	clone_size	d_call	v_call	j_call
CASSISGREQYF	TGTGCCAGTAGTATATCGGGTCGCGAGCAGTACTTC	NA	NA	TRBV19	TRBJ2-7
CAWSPLGLAEETQYF	TGTGCCTGGAGTCCCCTGGGGCTAGCTGAAGAGACCCAGTACTTC	NA	NA	TRBV30	TRBJ2-5
CASSMGQGGNQPQHF	TGTGCCAGTAGTATGGGACAGGGGGGCAATCAGCCCCAGCATTTT	NA	TRBD1	TRBV19	TRBJ1-5
CASSFPTGDGYTF	TGTGCCAGCAGCTTCCCGACAGGGGATGGCTACACCTTC	NA	TRBD1	TRBV5-6	TRBJ1-2
CASSPGLAQETQYF	TGTGCCAGCTCACCTGGGCTAGCGCAGGAGACCCAGTACTTC	NA	NA	TRBV18	TRBJ2-5
CASSGPSGERTDTQYF	TGCGCCAGCTCTGGACCGAGCGGGGAACGAACAGATACGCAGTATTTT	NA	TRBD2	TRBV5-1	TRBJ2-3
CASSYGGGRGETQYF	TGTGCCAGCAGTTATGGCGGGGGGCGCGGGGAGACCCAGTACTTC	NA	TRBD2	TRBV6-5	TRBJ2-5
CSVPVGTGDSEAFF	TGCAGCGTGCCCGTGGGGACAGGGGATTCTGAAGCTTTCTTT	NA	TRBD1	TRBV29-1	TRBJ1-1
CASSPQLWVEQYF	TGTGCCAGCAGCCCCCAGCTGTGGGTTGAGCAGTACTTC	NA	NA	TRBV11-2	TRBJ2-7
CASSSQGSKQYF	TGTGCCAGCAGTTCACAGGGGTCGAAGCAGTACTTC	NA	TRBD1	TRBV27	TRBJ2-7
CASSADRAPYGYTF	TGTGCCAGCAGCGCCGACAGGGCCCCCTATGGCTACACCTTC	NA	TRBD1	TRBV9	TRBJ1-2
CASSMGDTLAKNIQYF	TGTGCCAGTAGTATGGGGGACACCCTAGCCAAAAACATTCAGTACTTC	NA	NA	TRBV19	TRBJ2-4
CASSPLASMNTGELFF	TGTGCCAGCAGCCCTCTTGCCAGTATGAACACCGGGGAGCTGTTTTTT	few	NA	TRBV14	TRBJ2-2
CASTKSGLATEAFF	TGTGCCAGCACCAAGTCAGGGTTGGCCACTGAAGCTTTCTTT	NA	NA	TRBV6-5	TRBJ1-1